What follows are 30 T cell receptor beta chains derived from one specimen sequenced in a study of CD8+ T cells in alopecia areata. RNA was isolated and reverse transcribed to cDNA, the sequencing template. The assay was immunoSEQ multiplex PCR, and TCRdb's table has in-frame clones only and misses some. This table has 120,000 or so clones, more than 30% appearing once. What was sequenced was CD4+ T cells sorted from blood. The receptors originated from a human donor with alopecia areata.

The V gene is TRBV6-6, the J gene TRBJ1-2, with D hard to call. The CDR3 is made up of 14 amino acids. Trimming shortened V by 8 bases and J by 3 bases, and 16 bases separated the two germline ends. Germline V CDR1 and CDR2: MNHNY, SVGAGI (reference sequence). The CDR3, as DNA: TGTGCCAGCGCCCGCCCCATAGATTACTATGGCTACACCTTC. This translates into CASARPIDYYGYTF.

This clone was counted a few times. The rearrangement joins TRBV23-1 to TRBJ1-4, with 7 bases identical to TRBD1. TRBV23-1 is given ORF status, its function remaining uncertain. There are 15 residues in the CDR3. Trimming cost V 4 bases and J 9 bases; bases outside gene matches: 11. The CDR3 region is CASSLPGQPTKKLFF. The CDR3 DNA reads as TGCGCCAGCAGTCTACCGGGACAGCCTACAAAAAAACTGTTTTTT.

About this clone itself: The junction departs from germline at one end; a sequencing error may be responsible. CDR3 in DNA: TGTGCCAGCCTCAACAGGGGACAGGAGACCCAGTACTTC. Its protein is CASLNRGQETQYF. This rearrangement joins TRBV5-1 to TRBJ2-5, with 7 bases aligning to TRBD1. Per the germline V gene, CDR1 is SGHRS and CDR2 is YFSETQ. The CDR3 covers 13 residues.

This clone showed up just a few times. The chain joins TRBV11-2 to TRBJ2-3; no reliable D call. Germline CDR1 reads SGHAT; CDR2 reads FQNNGV. Deletions cut 5 bases from V and 2 bases from J, with 5 bases between. There are 12 residues in the CDR3. As DNA, the CDR3 is TGTGCCAGCAGCCCCACCACAGATACGCAGTATTTT. It codes for CASSPTTDTQYF. The full variable domain, completed using reference TRBV11-2 and TRBJ2-3, is EAGVAQSPRYKIIEKRQSVAFWCNPISGHATLYWYQQILGQGPKLLIQFQNNGVVDDSQLPKDRFSAERLKGVDSTLKIQPAKLEDSAVYLCASSPTTDTQYFGPGTRLTVL.

This clone was seen a handful of times. The V call is TRBV5-6, the J call TRBJ2-7, with D uncertain. Germline V gives CDR1 SGHDT, CDR2 YYEEEE. V dropped 4 bases and J dropped 2 bases, with 16 bases sitting between them. The CDR3 covers 15 residues. The CDR3 DNA reads as TGTGCCAGCAGCCGGACGTCCCCTAGACCCTACGAGCAGTACTTC. This gives the protein CASSRTSPRPYEQYF.

The CDR3 sequence: CASIGEQYF. CDR3 nucleotides: TGTGCCAGCATCGGGGAGCAGTACTTC. The genes are TRBV25-1 and TRBJ2-7; D is unclear. There are 9 residues in the CDR3. CDR1 and CDR2 (germline): MGHDK, SYGVNS. The V end was cut by 7 bases, the J end by 7 bases, with 5 bases between.

This chain links TRBV5-4 with TRBJ2-7; TRBD2 might be the D (5 bases). Between the trimmed V and J ends, which lost 4 bases and 3 bases, there was a span of 14 bases. Germline V gene data show CDR1 as SGHNT and CDR2 as YYREEE (reference sequence). The length of the CDR3 is 14 residues. CDR3: CASSPEPGVYEQYF. CDR3 bases: TGTGCCAGCAGCCCGGAGCCCGGGGTCTACGAGCAGTACTTC.

This chain uses TRBV29-1 with TRBJ1-2; D gene ambiguous. The germline V gene encodes CDR1 SQVTM and CDR2 ANQGSEA. V was clipped by 7 bases and J by 1 base, with 16 bases between them. The CDR3 covers 14 residues. For the CDR3, the DNA is TGCAGCGCCTCCGGTCCTCGGGGTAACTATGGCTACACCTTC. Translating gives CSASGPRGNYGYTF.

The rearrangement uses TRBV29-1 and TRBJ1-4, with 10 bases matching TRBD1. Germline loops: CDR1 SQVTM, CDR2 ANQGSEA. The length of the CDR3 is 13 residues. J lost 7 bases, V lost 5 bases, and 4 bases had no gene match. The CDR3 loop reads CSVQGQGGEKLFF. The CDR3, as DNA: TGCAGCGTTCAAGGACAGGGGGGTGAAAAACTGTTTTTT.

This clone was found a few times. This chain links TRBV2 with TRBJ2-1, with D hard to call. CDR1 SNHLY and CDR2 FYNNEI come from the germline V gene. V was clipped by 3 bases and J by 5 bases, with 17 bases between them. The CDR3 loop spans 16 amino acids. CDR3 nucleotides: TGTGCCAGCAGTGACTCTGCCGAAAGCCGGAACAATGAGCAGTTCTTC. Translated: CASSDSAESRNNEQFF. Looking up the rest from reference TRBV2 and TRBJ2-1 gives the full variable domain: EPEVTQTPSHQVTQMGQEVILRCVPISNHLYFYWYRQILGQKVEFLVSFYNNEISEKSEIFDDQFSVERPDGSNFTLKIRSTKLEDSAMYFCASSDSAESRNNEQFFGPGTRLTVL.

This rearrangement joins TRBV7-2 to TRBJ2-7; D is undetermined. The V gene lost 7 bases and the J gene lost 6 bases, with 16 bases spanning the gap. CDR1 SGHTA and CDR2 FQGNSA come from the germline V gene. This CDR3 is built from 13 residues. CDR3 sequence reads: CASNSVQASEQYF. Here the CDR3 DNA reads TGTGCCAGCAACTCGGTGCAAGCATCCGAGCAGTACTTC.

V is TRBV6-6 and J is TRBJ2-7, with TRBD2 matching 9 bases. The V and J ends lost 4 bases and 7 bases, in that order; junction bases with no gene match: 8. Germline V CDR1 and CDR2: MNHNY, SVGAGI (reference sequence). There are 14 residues in the CDR3. The DNA of the CDR3 is TGTGCCAGCAGTTTTGCCGGGACTAGCTCTGAGCAGTACTTC. It is translated as CASSFAGTSSEQYF.

This clone has only a few counts. CDR3 residues: CASIGVNTEAFF. The CDR3 region has the DNA TGTGCCAGCATCGGGGTGAACACTGAAGCTTTCTTT. The V and J genes are TRBV4-2 and TRBJ1-1; D gene uncertain. Germline values: CDR1 LGHNA, CDR2 YNFKEQ. V lost 7 bases to trimming and J lost 0 bases, with 6 bases between them. The CDR3 length is 12 residues.

The gene calls are TRBV5-4 and TRBJ2-2; 8 bases agree with TRBD2. The CDR3 contains 16 residues. Germline lookup yields CDR1 SGHNT and CDR2 YYREEE (reference sequence). Germline trimming cut 0 bases from V and 7 bases from J; bases unmatched to any gene: 8. The CDR3 sequence: CASSLEVAGSRGELFF. The CDR3 region has the DNA TGTGCCAGCAGCTTGGAGGTAGCGGGGAGCCGCGGGGAGCTGTTTTTT.

This clone was counted between two and nine times. The genes are TRBV7-9 and TRBJ1-5; the D gene is possibly TRBD1 (6 bases). CDR1 and CDR2 from the germline V gene are SEHNR and FQNEAQ (reference sequence). This CDR3 has 13 amino acids. Trimming removed 4 bases from V and 6 bases from J, with 10 bases in between. CDR3 protein: CASSSQGSQPQHF. The CDR3 region has the DNA TGTGCCAGCAGCTCCCAGGGGAGTCAGCCCCAGCATTTT.

This chain uses TRBV6-5 with TRBJ1-1; D is unclear. The V gene lost 3 bases and the J gene lost 0 bases, with 11 bases spanning the gap. The germline V gene has CDR1 MNHEY and CDR2 SVGAGI. CDR3 length: 15 residues. The CDR3 nucleotides read TGTGCCAGCAGTTATGGCGGATCCATGAACACTGAAGCTTTCTTT. It translates to CASSYGGSMNTEAFF.

This sequence joins TRBV29-1 and TRBJ2-2; possibly TRBD2 for D (5 bases). Between the trimmed V and J ends, which lost 5 bases and 7 bases, there was a span of 17 bases. This CDR3 has 14 residues. The germline CDR1 and CDR2 sequences are SQVTM and ANQGSEA. CDR3 loop: CSVSPGPGGGELFF. The CDR3 DNA is TGCAGCGTTTCACCCGGGCCAGGAGGCGGGGAGCTGTTTTTT.

This clone was detected only a few times. This chain links TRBV28 with TRBJ1-5; D unresolved. Trimming removed 6 bases from V and 6 bases from J, with 21 bases in between. Germline lookup yields CDR1 MDHEN and CDR2 SYDVKM. CDR3 length equals 16 residues. CDR3 DNA: TGTGCCAGCAGCTTCTGGACCCCCGGCGTTGGTCAGCCCCAGCATTTT. This codes for CASSFWTPGVGQPQHF.

The genes are TRBV9 and TRBJ2-1, with D possibly being TRBD2 (6 bases). Germline V gene data show CDR1 as SGDLS and CDR2 as YYNGEE. V was cut by 4 bases and J by 6 bases, with 14 bases left in between. The CDR3 runs 14 residues. The CDR3 loop is CASSPAVAANEQFF. As DNA, the CDR3 is TGTGCCAGCAGCCCGGCAGTAGCGGCCAATGAGCAGTTCTTC.

The chain carries TRBV29-1 and TRBJ1-2, with D maybe TRBD1 (6 bases). Trimming stripped 4 bases from V and 0 bases from J, with 15 bases between. The CDR3 is 15 amino acids. Germline loops: CDR1 SQVTM, CDR2 ANQGSEA. The CDR3 region has the DNA TGCAGCGTTGTAGTCCCCCAGGGGCCTAACTATGGCTACACCTTC. Protein product: CSVVVPQGPNYGYTF.

This clone was seen more than once but under ten times. The chain uses TRBV18 and TRBJ2-5, with D possibly matching TRBD2 (5 bases). The CDR3 is made up of 12 amino acids. Germline V gives CDR1 KGHSH, CDR2 LQKENI. Trimming removed 5 bases from V and 3 bases from J, with 7 bases in between. This chain's CDR3 is CASSTREETQYF. The CDR3 DNA reads as TGTGCCAGCTCAACTAGGGAAGAGACCCAGTACTTC.

The V and J genes are TRBV25-1 and TRBJ1-1; D is ambiguous. The V gene lost 4 bases and the J gene lost 1 base, with 13 bases spanning the gap. This CDR3 region has 15 residues. From germline, CDR1 is MGHDK and CDR2 SYGVNS. CDR3 nucleotides: TGTGCCAGCAGTGTTTTCGGCGGAGGGAACACTGAAGCTTTCTTT. The encoded protein is CASSVFGGGNTEAFF.

This chain uses TRBV7-2 with TRBJ2-2; 12 bases match TRBD2. Trimming removed 5 bases from V and 7 bases from J; junction bases left unmatched: 11. The germline V gene encodes CDR1 SGHTA and CDR2 FQGNSA. This CDR3 region has 17 residues. The CDR3 nucleotides read TGTGCCAGCAGCCCAGGGGGACTAGCGGGCCCCGGCGGGGAGCTGTTTTTT. Encoded protein: CASSPGGLAGPGGELFF.

The chain employs TRBV29-1 and TRBJ1-2; perhaps TRBD1 as D (6 bases). The germline V gene has CDR1 SQVTM and CDR2 ANQGSEA. The CDR3 spans 12 residues. V lost 3 bases and J lost 5, with 10 bases in between. The CDR3 bases are TGCAGCGTTGACGACAGGTTATATGGCTACACCTTC. Amino acid sequence: CSVDDRLYGYTF.

Only a few counts were recorded for this clone. This chain joins TRBV29-1 and TRBJ2-3, with TRBD2 identical over 11 bases. With 3 bases clipped from V and 2 bases from J, the junction kept 4 bases outside the gene matches. From germline, CDR1 is SQVTM and CDR2 ANQGSEA. The CDR3 runs to 15 residues. DNA of the CDR3: TGCAGCGTTGATCTAGCGGGGGGATACACAGATACGCAGTATTTT. Its protein is CSVDLAGGYTDTQYF.

This clone was picked up a small number of times. Other DNA sequences in this specimen translate into the identical CDR3. The CDR3 coding sequence is TGTGCCAGCAGCTTAGGCCTAGCCTACGAGCAGTACTTC. This sequence encodes CASSLGLAYEQYF. The V call is TRBV7-2, the J call TRBJ2-7, with D unclear. CDR1 is SGHTA and CDR2 is FQGNSA in the germline V gene. Trimming stripped 1 base from V and 2 bases from J, with 6 bases between. The length of the CDR3 is 13 residues.

This chain joins TRBV4-3 and TRBJ2-3; D call uncertain. CDR1 is LGHNA, CDR2 YSLEER, per germline. Trimming removed 1 base from V and 5 bases from J, with 10 bases in between. The CDR3 spans 14 residues. CDR3 residues: CASSQGLGEDTQYF. CDR3 coding DNA: TGCGCCAGCAGCCAAGGACTTGGGGAAGATACGCAGTATTTT.

The chain carries TRBV7-3 and TRBJ2-3, with D uncertain. The CDR3 has 13 residues. Trimming shortened V by 5 bases and J by 6 bases, and 12 bases separated the two germline ends. The germline gives CDR1 SGHTA, CDR2 FQGTGA. CDR3 DNA sequence: TGTGCCAGCAGCCCCGAGTTGGCGGATACGCAGTATTTT. Amino acid sequence: CASSPELADTQYF.

A remark on this clone: This CDR3 is also generated by other DNA sequences in the sample. The V and J genes are TRBV30 and TRBJ2-7; no definite D call. Deletions cut 2 bases from V and 2 bases from J, with 4 bases between. Per germline, CDR1 GTSNPN and CDR2 SVGIG (reference sequence). The CDR3 totals 11 residues. DNA of the CDR3: TGTGCCTGGAGTCGAGCCTACGAGCAGTACTTC. This gives the protein CAWSRAYEQYF.

This chain uses TRBV5-1 with TRBJ2-5, with a weak D call TRBD1 (5 bases). V was trimmed by 6 bases and J by 5 bases, leaving 26 bases between them. The germline V gene has CDR1 SGHRS and CDR2 YFSETQ. The CDR3 has 17 amino acids. The CDR3 sequence is CASTLQLNGQGGETQYF. The DNA of the CDR3 is TGCGCCAGCACTCTTCAACTGAACGGGCAGGGCGGCGAGACCCAGTACTTC.